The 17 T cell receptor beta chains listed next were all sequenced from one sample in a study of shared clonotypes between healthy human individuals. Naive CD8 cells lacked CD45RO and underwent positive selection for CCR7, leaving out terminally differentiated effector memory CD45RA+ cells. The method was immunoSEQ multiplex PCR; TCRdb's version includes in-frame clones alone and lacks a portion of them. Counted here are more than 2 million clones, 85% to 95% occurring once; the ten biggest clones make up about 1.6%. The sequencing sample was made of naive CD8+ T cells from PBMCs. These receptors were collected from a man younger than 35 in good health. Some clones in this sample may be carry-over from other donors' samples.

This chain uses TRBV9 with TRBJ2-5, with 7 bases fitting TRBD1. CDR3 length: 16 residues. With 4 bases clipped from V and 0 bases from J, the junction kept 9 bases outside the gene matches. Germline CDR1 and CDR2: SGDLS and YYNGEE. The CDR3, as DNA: TGTGCCAGCAGCCCCCACGGGACAGCGTACCAAGAGACCCAGTACTTC. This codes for CASSPHGTAYQETQYF.

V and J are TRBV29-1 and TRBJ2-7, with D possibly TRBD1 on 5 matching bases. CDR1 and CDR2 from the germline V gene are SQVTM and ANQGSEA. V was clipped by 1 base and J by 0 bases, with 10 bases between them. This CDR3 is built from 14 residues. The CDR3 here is CSVEGTGRSYEQYF. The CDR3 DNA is TGCAGCGTTGAAGGTACAGGCCGCTCCTACGAGCAGTACTTC.

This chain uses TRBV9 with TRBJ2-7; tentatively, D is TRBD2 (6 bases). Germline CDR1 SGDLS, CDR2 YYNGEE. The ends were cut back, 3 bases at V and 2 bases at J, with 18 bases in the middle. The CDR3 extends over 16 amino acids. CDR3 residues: CASSESSGTLTYEQYF. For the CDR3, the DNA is TGTGCCAGCAGCGAGTCCTCCGGGACTCTTACCTACGAGCAGTACTTC.

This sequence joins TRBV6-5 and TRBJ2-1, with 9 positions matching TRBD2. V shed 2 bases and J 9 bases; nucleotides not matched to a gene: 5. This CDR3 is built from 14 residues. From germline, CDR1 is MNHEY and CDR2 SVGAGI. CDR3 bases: TGTGCCAGCAGTTACGGTCTAGCGGGACCTGAGCAGTTCTTC. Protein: CASSYGLAGPEQFF.

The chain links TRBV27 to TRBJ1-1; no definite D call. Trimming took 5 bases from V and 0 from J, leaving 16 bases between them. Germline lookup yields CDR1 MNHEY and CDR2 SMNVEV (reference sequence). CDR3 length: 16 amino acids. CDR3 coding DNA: TGTGCCAGCAGTCCCCACTCCCTAGTAGTGAACACTGAAGCTTTCTTT. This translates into CASSPHSLVVNTEAFF.

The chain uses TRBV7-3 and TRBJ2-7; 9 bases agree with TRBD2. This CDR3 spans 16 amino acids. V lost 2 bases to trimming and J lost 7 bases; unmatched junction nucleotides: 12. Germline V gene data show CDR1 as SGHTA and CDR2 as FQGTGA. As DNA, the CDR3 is TGTGCCAGCAGCTTAGAGAGTAGCGGGAGATGGGAAGAGCAGTACTTC. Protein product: CASSLESSGRWEEQYF.

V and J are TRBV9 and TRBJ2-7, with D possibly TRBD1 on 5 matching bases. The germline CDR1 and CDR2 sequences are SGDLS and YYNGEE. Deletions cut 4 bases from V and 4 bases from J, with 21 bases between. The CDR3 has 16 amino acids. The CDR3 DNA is TGTGCCAGCAGCTCCCCTGGGGTAGGACATTCATACGAGCAGTACTTC. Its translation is CASSSPGVGHSYEQYF.

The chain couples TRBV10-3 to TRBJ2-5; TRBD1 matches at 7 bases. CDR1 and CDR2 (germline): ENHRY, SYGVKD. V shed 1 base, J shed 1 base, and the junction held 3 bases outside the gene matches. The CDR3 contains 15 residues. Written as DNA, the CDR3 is TGTGCCATCAGTGAGTTAGGGGACAGCCAAGAGACCCAGTACTTC. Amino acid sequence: CAISELGDSQETQYF.

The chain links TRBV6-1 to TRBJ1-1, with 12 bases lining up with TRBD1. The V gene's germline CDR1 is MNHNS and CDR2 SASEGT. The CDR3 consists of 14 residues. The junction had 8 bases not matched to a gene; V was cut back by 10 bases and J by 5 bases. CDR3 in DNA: TGTGCCACCCGGGACAGGGGGCGGGTTACTGAAGCTTTCTTT. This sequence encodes CATRDRGRVTEAFF.

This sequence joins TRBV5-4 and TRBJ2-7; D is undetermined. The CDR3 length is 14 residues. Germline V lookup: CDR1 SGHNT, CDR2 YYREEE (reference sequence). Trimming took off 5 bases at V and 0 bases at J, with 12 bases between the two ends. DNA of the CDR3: TGTGCCAGCAGTTCGCTGACGGACTCCTACGAGCAGTACTTC. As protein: CASSSLTDSYEQYF.

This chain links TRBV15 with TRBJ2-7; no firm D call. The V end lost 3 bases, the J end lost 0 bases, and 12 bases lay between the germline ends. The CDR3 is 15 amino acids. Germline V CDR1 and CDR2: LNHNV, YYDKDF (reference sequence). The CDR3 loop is CATSSAEIGSYEQYF. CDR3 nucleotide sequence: TGTGCCACCAGCAGTGCCGAGATCGGCTCCTACGAGCAGTACTTC.

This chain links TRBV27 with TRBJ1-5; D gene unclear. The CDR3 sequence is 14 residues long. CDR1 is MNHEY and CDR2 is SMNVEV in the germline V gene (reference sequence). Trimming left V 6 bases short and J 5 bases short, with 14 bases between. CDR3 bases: TGTGCCAGCAGAAGCCTCTTAGCTCATCAGCCCCAGCATTTT. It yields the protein CASRSLLAHQPQHF.

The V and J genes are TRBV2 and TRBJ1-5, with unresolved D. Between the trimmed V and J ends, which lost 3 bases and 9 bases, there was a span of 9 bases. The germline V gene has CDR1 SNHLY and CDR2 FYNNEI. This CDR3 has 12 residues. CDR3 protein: CASSDLRGPQHF. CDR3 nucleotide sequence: TGTGCCAGCAGTGACCTCCGCGGGCCCCAGCATTTT.

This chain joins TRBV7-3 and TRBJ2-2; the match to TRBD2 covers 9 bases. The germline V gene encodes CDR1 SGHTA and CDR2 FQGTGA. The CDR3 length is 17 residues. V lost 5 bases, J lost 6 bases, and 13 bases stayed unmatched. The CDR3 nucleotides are TGTGCCAGCAGCCGCGGCCCGGGACTAGCTAACGCCGGGGAGCTGTTTTTT. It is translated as CASSRGPGLANAGELFF.

The chain's CDR3 is CASRVLGTEAFF. The DNA for the CDR3 is TGTGCCAGCAGAGTCCTAGGAACTGAAGCTTTCTTT. The chain carries TRBV6-1 and TRBJ1-1; D is ambiguous. Trimming shortened V by 6 bases and J by 5 bases, and 10 bases separated the two germline ends. In germline, CDR1 is MNHNS, CDR2 SASEGT. This CDR3 spans 12 amino acids.

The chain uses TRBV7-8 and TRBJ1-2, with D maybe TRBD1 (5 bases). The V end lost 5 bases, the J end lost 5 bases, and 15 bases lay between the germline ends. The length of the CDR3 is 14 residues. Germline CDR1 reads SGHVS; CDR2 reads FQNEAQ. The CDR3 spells CASSPAGRVYGYTF. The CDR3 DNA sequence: TGTGCCAGCAGCCCCGCGGGCAGGGTTTATGGCTACACCTTC.

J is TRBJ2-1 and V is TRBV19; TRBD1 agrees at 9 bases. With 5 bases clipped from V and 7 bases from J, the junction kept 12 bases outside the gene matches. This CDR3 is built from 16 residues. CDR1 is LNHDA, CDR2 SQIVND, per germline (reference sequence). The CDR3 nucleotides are TGTGCCAGTAGTGAAGCCGGGACAGGGAACCCGAATGAGCAGTTCTTC. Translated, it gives CASSEAGTGNPNEQFF.